These 3 T cell receptor beta chains were all obtained from the same sample, sequenced in a study of identifying expanded T cells in peripheral blood. TCRdb keeps only in-frame clones here, not all; method: immunoSEQ multiplex PCR. The table has 100,000 to 150,000 clones, 70% to 90% seen once. Sequenced input: blood. The source is a person between 18 and 75 years old in good health.

The chain recombines TRBV5-1 with TRBJ1-1; D unresolved. Trimming cost V 1 base and J 2 bases, with 15 bases left between them. There are 16 residues in the CDR3. CDR1 is SGHRS and CDR2 is YFSETQ in the germline V gene. This chain's CDR3 is CASSLLLSSVNTEAFF. The CDR3 DNA reads as TGCGCCAGCAGCTTGTTATTGTCGTCAGTCAACACTGAAGCTTTCTTT.

The chain recombines TRBV6-1 with TRBJ1-1; the D gene is possibly TRBD1 (5 bases). Trimming cost V 3 bases and J 7 bases, with 15 bases left between them. The CDR3 sequence is 14 residues long. Germline V gives CDR1 MNHNS, CDR2 SASEGT. As DNA, the CDR3 is TGTGCCAGCAGTGATGGTCCCGGGGGATTTGAAGCTTTCTTT. Protein sequence: CASSDGPGGFEAFF.

The rearrangement links TRBV5-1 to TRBJ2-7; 7 nucleotides line up with TRBD1. Germline values: CDR1 SGHRS, CDR2 YFSETQ. Trimming at V came to 3 bases and at J to 2 bases, leaving 5 bases not matched to a gene. This CDR3 is 14 amino acids long. CDR3 region: CASSSGQRTYEQYF. Here the CDR3 DNA reads TGCGCCAGCAGCTCGGGACAGCGGACCTACGAGCAGTACTTC. The whole variable domain, filled in from reference TRBV5-1 and TRBJ2-7, reads KAGVTQTPRYLIKTRGQQVTLSCSPISGHRSVSWYQQTPGQGLQFLFEYFSETQRNKGNFPGRFSGRQFSNSRSEMNVSTLELGDSALYLCASSSGQRTYEQYFGPGTRLTVT.